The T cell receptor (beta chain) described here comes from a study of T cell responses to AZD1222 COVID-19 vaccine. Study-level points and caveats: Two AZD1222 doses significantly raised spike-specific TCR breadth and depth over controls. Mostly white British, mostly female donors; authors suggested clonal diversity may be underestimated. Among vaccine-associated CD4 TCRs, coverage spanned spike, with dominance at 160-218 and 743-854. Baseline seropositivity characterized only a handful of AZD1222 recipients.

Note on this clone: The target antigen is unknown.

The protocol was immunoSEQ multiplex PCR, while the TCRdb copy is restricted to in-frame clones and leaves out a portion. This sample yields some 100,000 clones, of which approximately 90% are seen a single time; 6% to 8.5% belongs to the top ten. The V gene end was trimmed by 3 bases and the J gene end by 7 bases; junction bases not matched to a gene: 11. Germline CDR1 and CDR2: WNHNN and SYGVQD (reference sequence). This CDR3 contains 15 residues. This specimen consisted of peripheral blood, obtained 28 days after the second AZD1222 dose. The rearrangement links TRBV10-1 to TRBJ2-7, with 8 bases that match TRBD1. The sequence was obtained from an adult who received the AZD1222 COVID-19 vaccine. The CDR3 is CASSDYQGALIEQYF. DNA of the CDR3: TGCGCCAGCAGTGATTATCAGGGGGCTCTAATTGAGCAGTACTTC.